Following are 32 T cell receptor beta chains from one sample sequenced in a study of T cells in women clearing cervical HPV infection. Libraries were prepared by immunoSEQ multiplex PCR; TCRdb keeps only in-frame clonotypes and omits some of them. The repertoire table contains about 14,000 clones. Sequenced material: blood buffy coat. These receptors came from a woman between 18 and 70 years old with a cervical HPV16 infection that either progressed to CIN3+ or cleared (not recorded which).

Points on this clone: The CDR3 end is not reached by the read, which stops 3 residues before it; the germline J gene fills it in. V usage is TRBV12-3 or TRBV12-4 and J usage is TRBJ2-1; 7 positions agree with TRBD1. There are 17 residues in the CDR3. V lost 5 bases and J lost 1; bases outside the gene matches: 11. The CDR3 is CASSGYRGRGSYNEQFF. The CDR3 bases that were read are TGTGCCAGCAGTGGGTACAGGGGTAGGGGGTCCTACAATGAG.

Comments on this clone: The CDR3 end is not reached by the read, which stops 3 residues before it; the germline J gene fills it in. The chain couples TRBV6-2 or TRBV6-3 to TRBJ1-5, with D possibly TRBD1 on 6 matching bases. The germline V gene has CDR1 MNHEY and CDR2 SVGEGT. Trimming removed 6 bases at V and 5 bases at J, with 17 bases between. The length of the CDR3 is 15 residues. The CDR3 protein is CASSLQGMGHQPQHF. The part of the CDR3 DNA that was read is TGTGCCAGCAGCTTACAGGGAATGGGGCATCAGCCC.

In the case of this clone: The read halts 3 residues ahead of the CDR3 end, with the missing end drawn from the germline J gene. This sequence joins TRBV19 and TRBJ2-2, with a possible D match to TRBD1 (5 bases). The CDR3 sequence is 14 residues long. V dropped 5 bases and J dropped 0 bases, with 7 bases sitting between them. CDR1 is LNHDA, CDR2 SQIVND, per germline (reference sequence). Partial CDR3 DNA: TGTGCCAGTAGTCGACAGCCGAACACCGGGGAG. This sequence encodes CASSRQPNTGE. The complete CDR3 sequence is CASSRQPNTGELFF.

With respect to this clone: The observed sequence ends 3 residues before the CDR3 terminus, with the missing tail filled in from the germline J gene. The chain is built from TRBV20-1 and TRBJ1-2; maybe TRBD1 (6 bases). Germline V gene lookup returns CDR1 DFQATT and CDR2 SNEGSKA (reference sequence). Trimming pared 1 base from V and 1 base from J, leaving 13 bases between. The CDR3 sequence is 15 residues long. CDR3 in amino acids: CSARVRDTDNYGYTF. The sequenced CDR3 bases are TGCAGTGCTAGAGTCCGGGACACAGATAACTATGGC.

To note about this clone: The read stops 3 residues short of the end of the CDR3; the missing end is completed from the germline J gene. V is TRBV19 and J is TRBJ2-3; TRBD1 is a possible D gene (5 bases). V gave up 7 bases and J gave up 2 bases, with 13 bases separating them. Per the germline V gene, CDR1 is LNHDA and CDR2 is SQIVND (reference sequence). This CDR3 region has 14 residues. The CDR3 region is CASKGTGPTDTQYF. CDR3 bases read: TGTGCCAGTAAGGGAACAGGCCCCACAGATACG.

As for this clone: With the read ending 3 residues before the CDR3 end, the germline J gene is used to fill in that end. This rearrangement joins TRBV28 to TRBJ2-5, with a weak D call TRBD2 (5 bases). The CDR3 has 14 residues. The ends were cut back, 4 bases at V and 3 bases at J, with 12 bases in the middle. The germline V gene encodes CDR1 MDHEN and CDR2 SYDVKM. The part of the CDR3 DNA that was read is TGTGCCAGCAGTTCGCCTAGCTTGAAAGAGACC. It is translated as CASSSPSLKET. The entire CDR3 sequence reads CASSSPSLKETQYF.

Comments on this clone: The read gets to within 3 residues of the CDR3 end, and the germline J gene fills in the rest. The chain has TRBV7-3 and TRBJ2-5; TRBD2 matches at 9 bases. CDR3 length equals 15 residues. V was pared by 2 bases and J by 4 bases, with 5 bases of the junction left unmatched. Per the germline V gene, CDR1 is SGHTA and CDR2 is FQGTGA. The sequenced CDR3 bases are TGTGCCAGCAGCTTAGGTTTACTAGCGGGAGAGACC. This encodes CASSLGLLAGET. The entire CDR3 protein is CASSLGLLAGETQYF.

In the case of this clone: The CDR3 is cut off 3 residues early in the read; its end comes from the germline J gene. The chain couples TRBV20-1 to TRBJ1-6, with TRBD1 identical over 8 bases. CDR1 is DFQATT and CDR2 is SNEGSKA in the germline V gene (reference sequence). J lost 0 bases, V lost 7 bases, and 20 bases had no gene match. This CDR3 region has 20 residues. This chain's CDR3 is CSDLGSPSGGLSSYNSPLHF. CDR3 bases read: TGCAGTGACCTGGGTAGTCCTTCAGGGGGCCTAAGCTCCTATAATTCACCC.

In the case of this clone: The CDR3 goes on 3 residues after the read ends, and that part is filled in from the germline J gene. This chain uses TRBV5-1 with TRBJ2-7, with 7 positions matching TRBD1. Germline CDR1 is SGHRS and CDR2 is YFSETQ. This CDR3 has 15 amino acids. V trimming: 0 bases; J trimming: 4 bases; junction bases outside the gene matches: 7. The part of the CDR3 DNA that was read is TGCGCCAGCAGCTTGGCCCCAGGGGGAATATACGAG. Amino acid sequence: CASSLAPGGIYE. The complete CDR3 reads CASSLAPGGIYEQYF. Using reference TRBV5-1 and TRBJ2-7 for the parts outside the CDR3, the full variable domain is KAGVTQTPRYLIKTRGQQVTLSCSPISGHRSVSWYQQTPGQGLQFLFEYFSETQRNKGNFPGRFSGRQFSNSRSEMNVSTLELGDSALYLCASSLAPGGIYEQYFGPGTRLTVT.

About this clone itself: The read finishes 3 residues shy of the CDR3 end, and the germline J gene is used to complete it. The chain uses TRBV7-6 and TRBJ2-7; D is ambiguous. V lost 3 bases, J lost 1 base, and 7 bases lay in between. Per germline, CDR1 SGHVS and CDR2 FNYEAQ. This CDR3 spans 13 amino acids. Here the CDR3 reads CASSLHSSYEQYF. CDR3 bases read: TGTGCCAGCAGCTTGCACAGTTCCTACGAG.

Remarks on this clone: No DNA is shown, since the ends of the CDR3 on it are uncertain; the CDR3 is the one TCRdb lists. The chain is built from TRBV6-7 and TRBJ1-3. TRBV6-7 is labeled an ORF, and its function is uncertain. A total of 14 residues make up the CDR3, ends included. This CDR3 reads CASSTSSSGNTIYF.

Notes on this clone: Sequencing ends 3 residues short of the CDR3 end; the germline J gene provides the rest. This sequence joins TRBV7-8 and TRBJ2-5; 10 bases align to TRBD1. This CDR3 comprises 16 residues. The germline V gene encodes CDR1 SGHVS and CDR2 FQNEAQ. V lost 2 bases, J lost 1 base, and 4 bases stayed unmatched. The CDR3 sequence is CASSLWGTGVQETQYF. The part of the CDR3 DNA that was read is TGTGCCAGCAGCTTATGGGGGACAGGGGTCCAAGAGACC.

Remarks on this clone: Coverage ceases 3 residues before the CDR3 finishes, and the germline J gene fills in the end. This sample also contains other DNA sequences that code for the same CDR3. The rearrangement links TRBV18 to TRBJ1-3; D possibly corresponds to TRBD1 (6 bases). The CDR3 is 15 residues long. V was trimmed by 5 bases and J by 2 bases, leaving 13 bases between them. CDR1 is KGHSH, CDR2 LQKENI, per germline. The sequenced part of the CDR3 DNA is TGTGCCAGCTCATTCGACAGGTTAACTGGAAACACC. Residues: CASSFDRLTGNT. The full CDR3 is CASSFDRLTGNTIYF.

The covered CDR3 bases are TGTGCCAGCAGTGAAATGAAACTAACTAGCGGGTTTAGCAACGAC. It encodes CASSEMKLTSGFSND. The full CDR3 sequence reads CASSEMKLTSGFSNDYTF. The V gene is TRBV2, the J gene TRBJ1-2; D ambiguous. The read ends 3 residues shy of where the CDR3 ends; the end is completed using the germline J gene. The CDR3 is 18 residues long. Germline lookup yields CDR1 SNHLY and CDR2 FYNNEI.

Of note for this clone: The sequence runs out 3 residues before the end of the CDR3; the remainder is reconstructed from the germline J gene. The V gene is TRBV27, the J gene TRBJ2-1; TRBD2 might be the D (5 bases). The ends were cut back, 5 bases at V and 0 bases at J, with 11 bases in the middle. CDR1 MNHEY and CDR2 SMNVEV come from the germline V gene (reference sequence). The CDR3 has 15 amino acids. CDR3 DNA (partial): TGTGCCAGCAGTCTTGGACTCCCCTCCTACAATGAG. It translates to CASSLGLPSYNE. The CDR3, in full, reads CASSLGLPSYNEQFF.

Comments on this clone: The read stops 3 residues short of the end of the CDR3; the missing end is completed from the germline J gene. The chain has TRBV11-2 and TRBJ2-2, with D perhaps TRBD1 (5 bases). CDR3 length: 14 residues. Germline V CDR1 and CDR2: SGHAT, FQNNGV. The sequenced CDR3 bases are TGTGCCAGCAGCACCCAGGGCGGTAATTCACCG. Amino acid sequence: CASSTQGGNSP. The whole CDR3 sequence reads CASSTQGGNSPLFF.

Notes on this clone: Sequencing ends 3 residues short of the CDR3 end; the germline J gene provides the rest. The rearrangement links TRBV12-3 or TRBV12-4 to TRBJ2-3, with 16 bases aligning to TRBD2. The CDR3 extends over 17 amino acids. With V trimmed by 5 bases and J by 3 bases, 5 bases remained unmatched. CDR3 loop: CASSPGTSGRGTDTQYF. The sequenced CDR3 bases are TGTGCCAGCAGTCCCGGGACTAGCGGGAGGGGAACAGATACG.

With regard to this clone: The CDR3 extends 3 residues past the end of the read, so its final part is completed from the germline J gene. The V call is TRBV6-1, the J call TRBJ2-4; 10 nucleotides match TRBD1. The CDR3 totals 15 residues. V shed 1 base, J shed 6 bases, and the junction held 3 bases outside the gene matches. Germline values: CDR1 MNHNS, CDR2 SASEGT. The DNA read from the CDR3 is TGTGCCAGCAGTGAAGTTAGGACAGGGGGAAACATT. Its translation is CASSEVRTGGNI. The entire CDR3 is CASSEVRTGGNIQYF.

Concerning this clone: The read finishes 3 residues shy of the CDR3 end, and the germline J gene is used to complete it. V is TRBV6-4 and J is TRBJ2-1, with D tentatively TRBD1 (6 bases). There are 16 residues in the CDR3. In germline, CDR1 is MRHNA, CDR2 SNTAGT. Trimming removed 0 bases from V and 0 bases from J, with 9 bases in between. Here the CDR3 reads CASSDSGTSSYNEQFF. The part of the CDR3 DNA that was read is TGTGCCAGCAGTGACTCTGGGACAAGCTCCTACAATGAG.

CDR3: CASSDRMNTEAFF. The DNA read from the CDR3 is TGTGCCAGCAGTGACAGGATGAACACTGAA. V usage is TRBV6-1 and J usage is TRBJ1-1; D gene ambiguous. The read falls 3 residues short of the CDR3 end, and the missing part is taken from the germline J gene. The V end lost 3 bases, the J end lost 0 bases, and 5 bases lay between the germline ends. CDR3 size: 13 residues. Germline V gene sequence: CDR1 MNHNS, CDR2 SASEGT.

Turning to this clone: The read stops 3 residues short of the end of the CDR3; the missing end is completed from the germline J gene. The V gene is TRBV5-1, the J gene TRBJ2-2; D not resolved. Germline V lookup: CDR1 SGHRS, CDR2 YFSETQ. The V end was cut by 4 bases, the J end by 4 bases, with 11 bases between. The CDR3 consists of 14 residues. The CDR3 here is CASSTRVATGELFF. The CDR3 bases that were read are TGCGCCAGCAGCACCCGGGTGGCCACCGGGGAG.

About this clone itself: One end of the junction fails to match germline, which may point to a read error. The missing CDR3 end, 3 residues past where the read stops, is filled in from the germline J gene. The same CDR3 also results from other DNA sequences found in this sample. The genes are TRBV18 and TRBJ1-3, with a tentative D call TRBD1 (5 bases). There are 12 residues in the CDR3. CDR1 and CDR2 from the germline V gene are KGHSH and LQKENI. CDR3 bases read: TGTGCCAGCTCTCCCGATTCGGACACG. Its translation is CASSPDSDT. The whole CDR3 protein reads CASSPDSDTIYF.

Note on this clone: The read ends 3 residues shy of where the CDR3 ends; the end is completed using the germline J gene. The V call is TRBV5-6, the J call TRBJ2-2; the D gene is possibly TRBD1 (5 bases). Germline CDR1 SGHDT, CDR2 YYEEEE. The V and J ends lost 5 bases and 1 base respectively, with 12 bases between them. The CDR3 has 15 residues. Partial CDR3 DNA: TGTGCCAGCAGAAGTGCAGGGCTGAACACCGGGGAG. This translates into CASRSAGLNTGE. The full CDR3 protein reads CASRSAGLNTGELFF.

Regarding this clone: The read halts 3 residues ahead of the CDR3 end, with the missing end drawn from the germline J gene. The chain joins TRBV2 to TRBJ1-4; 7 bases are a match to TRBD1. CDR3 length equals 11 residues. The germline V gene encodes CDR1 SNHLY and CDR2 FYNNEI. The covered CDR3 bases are TGTGCCATCTTTGAGGGGGCTCAA. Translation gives CAIFEGAQ. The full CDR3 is CAIFEGAQLFF.

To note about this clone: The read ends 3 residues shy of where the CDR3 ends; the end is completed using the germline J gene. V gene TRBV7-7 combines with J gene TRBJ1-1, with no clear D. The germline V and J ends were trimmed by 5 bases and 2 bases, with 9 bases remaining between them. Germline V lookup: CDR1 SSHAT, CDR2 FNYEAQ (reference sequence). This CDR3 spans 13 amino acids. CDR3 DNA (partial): TGTGCCAGCAGCCCGACTCCTAACACTGAA. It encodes CASSPTPNTE. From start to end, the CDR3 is CASSPTPNTEAFF.

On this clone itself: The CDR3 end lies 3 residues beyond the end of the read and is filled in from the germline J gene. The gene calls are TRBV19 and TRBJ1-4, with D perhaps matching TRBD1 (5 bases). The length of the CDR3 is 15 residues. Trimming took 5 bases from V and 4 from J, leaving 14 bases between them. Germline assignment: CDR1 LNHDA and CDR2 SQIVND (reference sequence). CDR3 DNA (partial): TGTGCCAGTAGTCGCTTAACAGGTTTTAATGAAAAA. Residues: CASSRLTGFNEK. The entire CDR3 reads CASSRLTGFNEKLFF.

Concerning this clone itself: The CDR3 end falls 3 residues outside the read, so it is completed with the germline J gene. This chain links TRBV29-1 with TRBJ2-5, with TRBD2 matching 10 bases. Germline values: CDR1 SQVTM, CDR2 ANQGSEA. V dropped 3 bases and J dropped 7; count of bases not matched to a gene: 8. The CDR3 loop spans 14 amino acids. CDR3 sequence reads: CSVDLAGVGGTQYF. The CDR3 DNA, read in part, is TGCAGCGTTGACCTAGCGGGAGTGGGGGGGACC.

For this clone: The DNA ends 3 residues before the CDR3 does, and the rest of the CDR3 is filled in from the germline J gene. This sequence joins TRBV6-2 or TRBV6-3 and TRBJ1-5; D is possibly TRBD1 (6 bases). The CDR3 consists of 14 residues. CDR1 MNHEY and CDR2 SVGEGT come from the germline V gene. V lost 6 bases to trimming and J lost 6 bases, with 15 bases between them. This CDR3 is CASSAGTRTQPQHF. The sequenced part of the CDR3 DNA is TGTGCCAGCAGCGCCGGGACACGGACTCAGCCC.

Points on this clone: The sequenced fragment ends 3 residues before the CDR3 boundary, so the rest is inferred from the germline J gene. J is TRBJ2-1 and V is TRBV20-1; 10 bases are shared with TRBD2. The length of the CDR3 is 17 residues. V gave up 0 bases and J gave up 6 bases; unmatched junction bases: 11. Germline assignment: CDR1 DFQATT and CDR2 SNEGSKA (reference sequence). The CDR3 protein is CSARDQSSGRISNEQFF. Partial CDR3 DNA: TGCAGTGCTAGAGATCAGTCTAGCGGGAGAATAAGCAATGAG.

The sequenced part of the CDR3 DNA is TGCAGTGCTAGTACGGGACAGGCCGACTATGGC. This encodes CSASTGQADYG. The whole CDR3 protein reads CSASTGQADYGYTF. The V call is TRBV20-1, the J call TRBJ1-2; 8 bases line up with TRBD1. The CDR3 end lies 3 residues beyond the end of the read and is filled in from the germline J gene. The trim removed 3 bases at V and 3 bases at J, leaving 6 bases unmatched. Germline-derived CDR1 and CDR2 are DFQATT and SNEGSKA (reference sequence). This CDR3 region has 14 residues.

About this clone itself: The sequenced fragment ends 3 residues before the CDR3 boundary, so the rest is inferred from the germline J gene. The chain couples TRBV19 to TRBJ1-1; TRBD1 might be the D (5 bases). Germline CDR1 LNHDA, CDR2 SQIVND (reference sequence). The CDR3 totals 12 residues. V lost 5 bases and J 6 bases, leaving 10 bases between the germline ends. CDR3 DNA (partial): TGTGCCAGTAGTCCAACAGGTCCTGAA. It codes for CASSPTGPE. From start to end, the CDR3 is CASSPTGPEAFF.

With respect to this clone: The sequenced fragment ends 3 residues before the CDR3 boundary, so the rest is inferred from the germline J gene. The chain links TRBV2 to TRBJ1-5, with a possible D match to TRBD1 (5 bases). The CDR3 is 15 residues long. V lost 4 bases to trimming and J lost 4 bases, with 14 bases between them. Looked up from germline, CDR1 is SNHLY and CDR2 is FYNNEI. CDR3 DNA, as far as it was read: TGTGCCAGCAGTGTACTCCAGGGTCTAAATCAGCCC. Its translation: CASSVLQGLNQP. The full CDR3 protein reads CASSVLQGLNQPQHF.